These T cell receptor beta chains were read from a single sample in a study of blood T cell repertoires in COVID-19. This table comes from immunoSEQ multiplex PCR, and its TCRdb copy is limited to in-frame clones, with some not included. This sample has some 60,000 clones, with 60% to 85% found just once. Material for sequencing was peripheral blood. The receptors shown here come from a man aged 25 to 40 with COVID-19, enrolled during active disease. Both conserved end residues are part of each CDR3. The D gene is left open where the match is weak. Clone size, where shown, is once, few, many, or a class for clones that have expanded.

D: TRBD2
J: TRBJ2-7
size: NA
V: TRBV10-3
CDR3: CAIRREGGSYEQYF
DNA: TGTGCCATCAGAAGGGAGGGAGGGTCCTACGAGCAGTACTTC

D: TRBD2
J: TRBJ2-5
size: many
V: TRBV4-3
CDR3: CASSLGRGETQYF
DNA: TGCGCCAGCAGCCTCGGGAGGGGGGAGACCCAGTACTTC

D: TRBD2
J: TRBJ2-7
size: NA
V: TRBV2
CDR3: CASGLAGSYEQYF
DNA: TGTGCCAGCGGACTAGCGGGGTCCTACGAGCAGTACTTC

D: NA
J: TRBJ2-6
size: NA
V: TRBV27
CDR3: CASSSGVDSGANVLTF
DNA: TGTGCCAGCAGTTCAGGGGTCGACTCTGGGGCCAACGTCCTGACTTTC

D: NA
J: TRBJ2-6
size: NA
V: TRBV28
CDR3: CASSLGADSSVANVLTF
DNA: TGTGCCAGCAGTTTAGGAGCAGACAGTAGTGTGGCCAACGTCCTGACTTTC

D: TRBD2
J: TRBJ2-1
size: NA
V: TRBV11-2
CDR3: CASSLSPSGRDSIF
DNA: TGTGCCAGCAGCTTATCGCCTAGCGGGAGGGATTCGATCTTC

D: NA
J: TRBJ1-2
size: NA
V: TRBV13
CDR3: CASSSRNYGYTF
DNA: TGTGCCAGCAGCTCCAGAAACTATGGCTACACCTTC

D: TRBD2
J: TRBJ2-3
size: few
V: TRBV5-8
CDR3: CASTPGRTSVNTDTQYF
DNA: TGTGCCAGCACCCCGGGCAGGACTAGTGTCAACACAGATACGCAGTATTTT

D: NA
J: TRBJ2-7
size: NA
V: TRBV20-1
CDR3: CSASTGSSYEQYF
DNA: TGCAGTGCTAGTACAGGGTCCTCCTACGAGCAGTACTTC

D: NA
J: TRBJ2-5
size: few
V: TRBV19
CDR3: CASSIVRGSRETQYF
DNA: TGTGCCAGTAGTATAGTCCGGGGGTCGCGAGAGACCCAGTACTTC

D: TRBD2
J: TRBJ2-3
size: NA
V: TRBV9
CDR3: CASSRGLAATDTQYF
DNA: TGTGCCAGCAGCCGCGGACTAGCGGCCACAGATACGCAGTATTTT

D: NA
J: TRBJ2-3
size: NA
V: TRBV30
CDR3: CAWSKPRGAGTDTQYF
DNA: TGTGCCTGGAGTAAACCCCGGGGGGCGGGCACAGATACGCAGTATTTT

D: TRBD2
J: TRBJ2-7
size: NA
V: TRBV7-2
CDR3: CASSSFGTSGPSSF
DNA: TGTGCCAGCAGCTCTTTCGGGACTAGCGGGCCTTCGTCCTTC

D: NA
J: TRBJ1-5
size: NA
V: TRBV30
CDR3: CAWTKRQGNQPQHF
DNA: TGTGCCTGGACTAAGAGACAGGGCAATCAGCCCCAGCATTTT

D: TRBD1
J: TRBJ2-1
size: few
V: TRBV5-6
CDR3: CASSYGQGGQFF
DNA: TGTGCCAGCAGCTACGGACAGGGCGGGCAGTTCTTC

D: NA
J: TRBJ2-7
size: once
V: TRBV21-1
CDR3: CASSKGRRGISYEQYF
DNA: TGTGCCAGCAGCAAAGGACGCAGGGGGATCTCCTACGAGCAGTACTTC

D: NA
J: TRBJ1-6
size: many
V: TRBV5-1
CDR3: CASSWGGSSYNSPLHF
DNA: TGCGCCAGCAGCTGGGGGGGAAGCTCCTATAATTCACCCCTCCACTTT

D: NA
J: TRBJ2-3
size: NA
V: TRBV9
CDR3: CASSPQGQTDTQYF
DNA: TGTGCCAGCAGCCCCCAGGGGCAGACAGATACGCAGTATTTT

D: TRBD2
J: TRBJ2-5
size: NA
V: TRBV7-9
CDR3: CASSPGLAWETQYF
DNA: TGTGCCAGCAGCCCGGGACTAGCATGGGAGACCCAGTACTTC

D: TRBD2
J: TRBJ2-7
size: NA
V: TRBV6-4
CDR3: CASSRTSGGYEQYF
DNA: TGTGCCAGCAGTCGGACTAGCGGGGGCTACGAGCAGTACTTC

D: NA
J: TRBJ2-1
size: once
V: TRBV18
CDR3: CASSPQETSYNEQFF
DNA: TGTGCCAGCTCACCACAGGAGACGAGTTACAATGAGCAGTTCTTC

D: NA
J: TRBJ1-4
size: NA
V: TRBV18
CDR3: CASSPQGTTNEKLFF
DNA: TGTGCCAGCTCACCCCAGGGAACAACTAATGAAAAACTGTTTTTT

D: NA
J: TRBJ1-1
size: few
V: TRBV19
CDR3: CASSMAAQMNTEAFF
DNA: TGTGCCAGTAGTATGGCGGCTCAGATGAACACTGAAGCTTTCTTT

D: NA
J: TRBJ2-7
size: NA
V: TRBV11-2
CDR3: CASSLARAATYEQYF
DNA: TGTGCCAGCAGCTTAGCGCGGGCGGCCACCTACGAGCAGTACTTC

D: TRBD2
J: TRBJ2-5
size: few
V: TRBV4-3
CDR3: CASSPGSGGIETQYF
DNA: TGCGCCAGCAGCCCCGGTTCGGGGGGTATAGAGACCCAGTACTTC

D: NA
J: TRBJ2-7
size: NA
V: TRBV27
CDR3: CASSLGLSYEQYF
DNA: TGTGCCAGCAGTTTAGGCCTTTCCTACGAGCAGTACTTC